These 20 T cell receptor beta chains were sequenced from one sample in a study of CD8+CD57+ T cells in acquired aplastic anemia. It was genomic DNA that served as the template for profiling TCR beta VDJ and CDR3. A single record per CDR3 protein comes from TCRdb applying MiXCR to the reads. Here the sample spans about 160,000 distinct CDR3 sequences, about two thirds being singletons. Patients picked for sequencing had shown CD8+CD57+ cell expansion detected by flow cytometry. The sample was sorted CD4+, CD8+, or CD8+CD57+ T cells (not recorded which) from PBMCs. The origin of the receptors is a human donor with aplastic anemia.

The J gene is TRBJ2-7, the V gene TRBV20-1; 7 nucleotides align to TRBD2. Germline-derived CDR1 and CDR2 are DFQATT and SNEGSKA (reference sequence). The CDR3 has 15 residues. After removal of 3 bases from V and 4 bases from J, the junction contained 12 bases not matched to a gene. The CDR3 DNA sequence: TGCAGTGCTAGCTCAAGAGCGGGGCGGGCTTACGAGCAGTACTTC. It translates to CSASSRAGRAYEQYF.

This clonotype appeared once. This chain uses TRBV24-1 with TRBJ2-3, with 14 positions matching TRBD2. The CDR3 totals 13 residues. Germline V gene data show CDR1 as KGHDR and CDR2 as SFDVKD. The V gene end was trimmed by 10 bases and the J gene end by 5 bases; junction bases not matched to a gene: 1. CDR3 amino acids: CATGLAGVDTQYF. For the CDR3, the DNA is TGTGCCACGGGACTAGCGGGGGTAGATACGCAGTATTTT.

This clonotype came up a few times. The V gene is TRBV11-3, the J gene TRBJ1-1; D unresolved. This CDR3 has 14 residues. CDR1 and CDR2 (germline): SGHNT, YENEEA. V was pared by 3 bases and J by 3 bases, with 11 bases between. The DNA for the CDR3 is TGTGCCAGCAGCTTGGGTGAGACGGACACTGAAGCTTTCTTT. As protein: CASSLGETDTEAFF.

This clonotype came up once. The V and J genes are TRBV12-3 or TRBV12-4 and TRBJ2-7, with D maybe TRBD1 (5 bases). CDR3 size: 13 residues. Trimming stripped 6 bases from V and 3 bases from J, with 12 bases between. The CDR3 reads CASRISQDYEQYF. As DNA, the CDR3 is TGTGCCAGCAGAATATCACAGGACTACGAGCAGTACTTC.

This rearrangement joins TRBV7-9 to TRBJ1-6, with a tentative D call TRBD1 (5 bases). CDR1 and CDR2 from the germline V gene are SEHNR and FQNEAQ (reference sequence). The CDR3 contains 13 residues. V was shortened by 1 base and J by 7 bases, with 5 bases between the two germline ends. The CDR3 reads CASSLEGNSPLHF. CDR3 sequence (DNA): TGTGCCAGCAGCTTAGAGGGGAATTCACCCCTCCACTTT. Full variable domain (rest looked up from reference TRBV7-9 and TRBJ1-6): DTGVSQNPRHKITKRGQNVTFRCDPISEHNRLYWYRQTLGQGPEFLTYFQNEAQLEKSRLLSDRFSAERPKGSFSTLEIQRTEQGDSAMYLCASSLEGNSPLHFGNGTRLTVT.

This chain links TRBV20-1 with TRBJ2-5; 9 nucleotides align to TRBD1. Germline loops: CDR1 DFQATT, CDR2 SNEGSKA (reference sequence). V was pared by 5 bases and J by 7 bases, with 32 bases of the junction left unmatched. CDR3 length: 21 residues. CDR3: CSAQPEVRATAGTGRDVTQYF. DNA for the CDR3: TGCAGTGCTCAGCCCGAGGTGAGGGCCACCGCCGGGACAGGGAGGGACGTGACCCAGTACTTC.

Worth noting for this clonotype: A read error may account for a junction end that differs from germline. This chain connects TRBV7-3 to TRBJ1-1; the D is unclear. This CDR3 spans 13 amino acids. The germline V gene encodes CDR1 SGHTA and CDR2 FQGTGA. The CDR3 DNA reads TGTGCCAGCAGCATCCTGGAGGTCACTGAAGCTCTCTTT. Translated: CASSILEVTEALF.

The gene calls are TRBV20-1 and TRBJ2-3; D is undetermined. The CDR3 loop spans 15 amino acids. Germline assignment: CDR1 DFQATT and CDR2 SNEGSKA (reference sequence). The germline V and J ends were trimmed by 6 bases and 5 bases, with 21 bases remaining between them. The CDR3 DNA sequence: TGCAGTGCAACCCCAGGATCGAGCGCGGAAGATACGCAGTATTTT. This encodes CSATPGSSAEDTQYF.

V is TRBV24-1 and J is TRBJ2-7, with 7 nucleotides matching TRBD1. Trimming at V came to 3 bases and at J to 5 bases, leaving 9 bases not matched to a gene. The V gene's germline CDR1 is KGHDR and CDR2 SFDVKD. The CDR3 runs 15 residues. CDR3 DNA sequence: TGTGCCACCAGTGATCTACGACAGGGACGCCACGAGCAGTACTTC. The encoded protein is CATSDLRQGRHEQYF.

The gene calls are TRBV5-1 and TRBJ2-7; D may match TRBD1 or TRBD2 (5 bases each). V dropped 3 bases and J dropped 5 bases, with 18 bases sitting between them. Germline V gene sequence: CDR1 SGHRS, CDR2 YFSETQ. The CDR3 covers 15 residues. CDR3 coding DNA: TGCGCCAGCAGCTCCCTTGGTGAGGGGAGCAACGAGCAGTACTTC. It translates to CASSSLGEGSNEQYF.

The chain is built from TRBV5-1 and TRBJ2-7; D is undetermined. Per germline, CDR1 SGHRS and CDR2 YFSETQ. Trimming cost V 1 base and J 6 bases, with 8 bases left between them. This CDR3 contains 12 residues. In DNA form, the CDR3 reads TGCGCCAGCAGCTTGTGGGTCGGCGAGCAGTACTTC. It codes for CASSLWVGEQYF.

This chain joins TRBV6-5 and TRBJ2-5; tentative D call: TRBD2 (6 bases). V was pared by 8 bases and J by 5 bases, with 21 bases between. This CDR3 comprises 15 residues. CDR1 and CDR2 from the germline V gene are MNHEY and SVGAGI. The CDR3 spells CASPLETSVRETQYF. The CDR3 DNA follows: TGTGCCAGCCCGCTGGAGACTAGTGTCAGGGAGACCCAGTACTTC.

The chain is built from TRBV25-1 and TRBJ2-5, with 7 bases that match TRBD1. The CDR3 sequence is 15 residues long. The germline gives CDR1 MGHDK, CDR2 SYGVNS. The trim removed 8 bases at V and 0 bases at J, leaving 9 bases unmatched. DNA of the CDR3: TGTGCCAGCCGTTCAGGGGACAGACACCAAGAGACCCAGTACTTC. As protein: CASRSGDRHQETQYF.

This clonotype was recorded a few times. The chain recombines TRBV10-2 with TRBJ2-5; 7 nucleotides match TRBD2. Germline lookup yields CDR1 WSHSY and CDR2 SAAADI. The CDR3 is 16 amino acids. Losses at the gene ends were 2 bases for V and 0 bases for J; bases not matched to a gene: 6. In DNA, the CDR3 is TGCGCCAGCAGTGAGAACAGCGGGAACTACCAAGAGACCCAGTACTTC. This gives the protein CASSENSGNYQETQYF.

The chain combines TRBV9 with TRBJ2-1; 8 bases line up with TRBD1. J gave up 10 bases and V 4 bases, and 4 bases lay outside the gene matches. Germline V gives CDR1 SGDLS, CDR2 YYNGEE. The CDR3 loop spans 12 amino acids. The CDR3 is CASSNRGDEQFF. The CDR3, as DNA: TGTGCCAGCAGCAACAGGGGGGACGAGCAGTTCTTC.

The V gene is TRBV10-3, the J gene TRBJ1-3, with 9 bases identical to TRBD1. The length of the CDR3 is 16 residues. Germline V gives CDR1 ENHRY, CDR2 SYGVKD. Trimming cost V 5 bases and J 4 bases; bases outside gene matches: 9. CDR3 sequence (DNA): TGTGCCATCAGTAGAGTACAGGGGGCAAGCGGAAACACCATATATTTT. Translated, it gives CAISRVQGASGNTIYF.

On this clonotype: With a much larger clone just one base away, this may be a read error. The V and J genes are TRBV5-1 and TRBJ2-2, with 7 bases that match TRBD1. The CDR3 has 16 residues. Germline CDR1 and CDR2: SGHRS and YFSETQ. CDR3 sequence reads: CAGSLADRAGAGELFF. The CDR3 nucleotides are TGCGCCGGCAGCTTGGCAGACAGGGCCGGCGCCGGGGAGCTGTTTTTT. Supplemented by reference TRBV5-1 and TRBJ2-2, the full variable domain reads KAGVTQTPRYLIKTRGQQVTLSCSPISGHRSVSWYQQTPGQGLQFLFEYFSETQRNKGNFPGRFSGRQFSNSRSEMNVSTLELGDSALYLCAGSLADRAGAGELFFGEGSRLTVL.

CDR3 in amino acids: CSVRAGLELYGYTF. CDR3 in DNA: TGCAGTGTGAGGGCAGGGCTAGAATTGTATGGCTACACCTTC. The chain links TRBV20-1 to TRBJ1-2; D might be TRBD1 (5 bases). The V and J ends lost 7 bases and 5 bases respectively, with 20 bases between them. The CDR3 is 14 amino acids. The germline gives CDR1 DFQATT, CDR2 SNEGSKA (reference sequence).

The CDR3 region is CSARLYEQYF. Written as DNA, the CDR3 is TGCAGTGCTAGACTCTACGAGCAGTACTTC. J is TRBJ2-7 and V is TRBV20-1; D unclear. V lost 2 bases, J lost 3 bases, and 2 bases lay in between. Looked up from germline, CDR1 is DFQATT and CDR2 is SNEGSKA (reference sequence). The CDR3 sequence is 10 residues long.

This clonotype has only a few counts. The chain combines TRBV6-4 with TRBJ2-6; D call uncertain. Deletions cut 4 bases from V and 5 bases from J, with 0 bases between. This CDR3 has 11 residues. Germline V lookup: CDR1 MRHNA, CDR2 SNTAGT. The CDR3 sequence: CASSGANVLTF. The CDR3 DNA reads as TGTGCCAGCAGTGGGGCCAACGTCCTGACTTTC.